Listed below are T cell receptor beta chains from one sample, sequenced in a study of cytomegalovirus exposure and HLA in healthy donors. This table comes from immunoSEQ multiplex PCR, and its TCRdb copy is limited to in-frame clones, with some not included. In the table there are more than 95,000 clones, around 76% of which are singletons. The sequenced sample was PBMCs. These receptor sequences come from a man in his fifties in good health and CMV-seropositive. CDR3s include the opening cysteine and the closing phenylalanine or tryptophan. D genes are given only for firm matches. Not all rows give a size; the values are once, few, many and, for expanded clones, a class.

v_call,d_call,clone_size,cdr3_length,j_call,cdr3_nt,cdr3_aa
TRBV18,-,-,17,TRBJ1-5,TGTGCCAGCTCACCGAGTGGGAGGGCGTCCTATGATCAGCCCCAGCATTTT,CASSPSGRASYDQPQHF
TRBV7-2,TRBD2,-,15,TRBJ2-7,TGTGCCAGCAGCTTCCAGCGGGAGAAACCCTACGAGCAGTACTTC,CASSFQREKPYEQYF
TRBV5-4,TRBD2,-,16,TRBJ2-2,TGTGCCAGCAGCTTGGGACTAGCGGGAGGCACCGGGGAGCTGTTTTTT,CASSLGLAGGTGELFF
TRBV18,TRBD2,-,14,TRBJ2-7,TGTGCCAGCTCACCATCTAGCGGCACCTACGAGCAGTACTTC,CASSPSSGTYEQYF
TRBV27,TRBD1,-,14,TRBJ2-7,TGTGCCAGCAGTAGGGACAGGGGGCCCTACGAGCAGTACTTC,CASSRDRGPYEQYF
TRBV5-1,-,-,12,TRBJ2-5,TGCGCCAGCAGCTCCATCCAAGAGACCCAGTACTTC,CASSSIQETQYF
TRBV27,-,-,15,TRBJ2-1,TGTGCCAGCAGTTCCAAAACAGGGACCTACAATGAGCAGTTCTTC,CASSSKTGTYNEQFF
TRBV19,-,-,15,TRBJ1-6,TGTGCCAGTAGCACAGGGTCTCCTGCCTATTCACCCCTCCACTTT,CASSTGSPAYSPLHF
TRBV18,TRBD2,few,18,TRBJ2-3,TGTGCCAGCTCACGAGAAAATACTAGCGGGAGACCCGAGGATACGCAGTATTTT,CASSRENTSGRPEDTQYF
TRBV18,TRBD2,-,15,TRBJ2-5,TGTGCCAGCTCTCCGATCCTAGCGGCAAAAGAGACCCAGTACTTC,CASSPILAAKETQYF
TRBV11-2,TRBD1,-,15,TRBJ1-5,TGTGCCAGCAGCCTAGGGGGCATCAGCAATCAGCCCCAGCATTTT,CASSLGGISNQPQHF
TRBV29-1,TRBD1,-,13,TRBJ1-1,TGCAGCGCCGAGGGACAGGTGAACACTGAAGCTTTCTTT,CSAEGQVNTEAFF
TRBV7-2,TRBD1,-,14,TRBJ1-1,TGTGCCAGCAGCCCAGGACAGGTTGGCACTGAAGCTTTCTTT,CASSPGQVGTEAFF
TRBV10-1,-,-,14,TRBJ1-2,TGCGCCAGCAGTGAGGGTGACTGGTCCTATGGCTACACCTTC,CASSEGDWSYGYTF
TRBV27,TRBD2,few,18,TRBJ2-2,TGTGCCAGCAACAAAGGACTAGCGGGGGGGCCGGGCACCGGGGAGCTGTTTTTT,CASNKGLAGGPGTGELFF
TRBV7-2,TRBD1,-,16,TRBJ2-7,TGTGCCAGCGCCGTTATGGCAGGACAGGGGGCATACGAGCAGTACTTC,CASAVMAGQGAYEQYF
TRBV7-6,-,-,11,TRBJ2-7,TGTGCCAGCAGCTCCCTCTACGAGCAGTACTTC,CASSSLYEQYF
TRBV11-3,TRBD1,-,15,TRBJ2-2,TGTGCCAGCAGCTCCCGGGACAGGGGGCCCGGGGAGCTGTTTTTT,CASSSRDRGPGELFF
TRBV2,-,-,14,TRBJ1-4,TGTGCCAGCTCGGCGTGGCTGGGGGGTGAAAAACTGTTTTTT,CASSAWLGGEKLFF
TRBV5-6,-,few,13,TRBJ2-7,TGTGCCAGCAGCTTGGACAGGGCCGCTGAGCAGTACTTC,CASSLDRAAEQYF
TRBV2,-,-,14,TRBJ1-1,TGTGCCAGCAGCCAGGGGATGGTACGGACTGAAGCTTTCTTT,CASSQGMVRTEAFF
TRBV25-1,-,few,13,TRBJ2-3,TGTGCCAGCAGTCTCTTAGCGAGGGATACGCAGTATTTT,CASSLLARDTQYF
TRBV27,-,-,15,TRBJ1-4,TGTGCCAGCAGTTTACAACAAGGGGCAAATGAAAAACTGTTTTTT,CASSLQQGANEKLFF
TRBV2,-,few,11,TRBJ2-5,TGTGCCAGCAGTTATCAAGAGACCCAGTACTTC,CASSYQETQYF
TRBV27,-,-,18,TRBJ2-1,TGTGCCAGCAGTTTATACCGCCAGGGGCCGAGCTCCTACAATGAGCAGTTCTTC,CASSLYRQGPSSYNEQFF
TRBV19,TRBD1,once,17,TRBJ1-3,TGTGCCAGTAGTGGGGGGACAGTGGACTGGTCTGGAAACACCATATATTTT,CASSGGTVDWSGNTIYF
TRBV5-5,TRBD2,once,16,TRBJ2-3,TGTGCCAGCAGCTTGTTCTTAGCGGGGCTCACAGATACGCAGTATTTT,CASSLFLAGLTDTQYF
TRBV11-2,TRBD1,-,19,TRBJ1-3,TGTGCCAGCAGCTTAGAGGGACAGGGGATTGCTGCTGCTGGAAACACCATATATTTT,CASSLEGQGIAAAGNTIYF
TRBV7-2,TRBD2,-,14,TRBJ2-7,TGTGCCAGCAGCCCCTTTAGCGGGAGCTACGAGCAGTACTTC,CASSPFSGSYEQYF
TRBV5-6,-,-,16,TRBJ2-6,TGTGCCAGCAGCTCATCTCCAGGGACTGGGGCCAACGTCCTGACTTTC,CASSSSPGTGANVLTF
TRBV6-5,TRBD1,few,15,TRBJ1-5,TGTGCCAGCAGTTACGCTGGGACAGGGGATCAGCCCCAGCATTTT,CASSYAGTGDQPQHF
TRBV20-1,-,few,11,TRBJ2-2,TGCAGTGCTCGGGGCACCGGGGAGCTGTTTTTT,CSARGTGELFF
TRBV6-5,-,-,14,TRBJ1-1,TGTGCCAGCACCCTAATCGACAGACCCACTGAAGCTTTCTTT,CASTLIDRPTEAFF
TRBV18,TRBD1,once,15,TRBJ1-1,TGTGCCAGCTCACCAGAGGGGGACAGGGGGCCAGAAGCTTTCTTT,CASSPEGDRGPEAFF
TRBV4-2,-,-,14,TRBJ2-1,TGTGCCAGCAGCCAGGACGGGACCTACAATGAGCAGTTCTTC,CASSQDGTYNEQFF
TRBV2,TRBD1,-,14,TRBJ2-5,TGTGCCAGCAAACCGGGACAGCCCCAAGAGACCCAGTACTTC,CASKPGQPQETQYF
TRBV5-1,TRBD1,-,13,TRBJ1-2,TGCGCCAGCAGCTTGGTTCTGGGACAGGGTGGAAGCTTC,CASSLVLGQGGSF
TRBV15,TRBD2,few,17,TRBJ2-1,TGTGCCACCAGCAGAGACACCCTAGCGGCTTCGTACAATGAGCAGTTCTTC,CATSRDTLAASYNEQFF
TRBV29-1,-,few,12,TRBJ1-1,TGCAGCGTTGAAGGGCAGAACACTGAAGCTTTCTTT,CSVEGQNTEAFF
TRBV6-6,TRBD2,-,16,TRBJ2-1,TGTGCCAGCACCCTATCCCCGGGACTAGCGAGGCATGAGCAGTTCTTC,CASTLSPGLARHEQFF
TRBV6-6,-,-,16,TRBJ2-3,TGTGCCAGCAAAGTTGGGGGGTGGAATCCCACAGATACGCAGTATTTT,CASKVGGWNPTDTQYF
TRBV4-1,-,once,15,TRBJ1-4,TGCGCCAGCAGCTTGGCGGGGGGCACTAATGAAAAACTGTTTTTT,CASSLAGGTNEKLFF
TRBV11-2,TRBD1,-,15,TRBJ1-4,TGTGCCAGCAGCTTAGACAGGGGGCGAAGTGAAAAACTGTTTTTT,CASSLDRGRSEKLFF
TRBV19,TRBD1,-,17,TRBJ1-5,TGTGCCAGTAGTATTAGTGAGAGGGGGCTGAGCAATCAGCCCCAGCATTTT,CASSISERGLSNQPQHF
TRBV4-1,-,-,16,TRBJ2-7,TGCGCCAGCAGCCAGGCCTTAGCTGCTAGCTCCTACGAGCAGTACTTC,CASSQALAASSYEQYF
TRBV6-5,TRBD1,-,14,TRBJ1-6,TGTGCCAGCAGTACCACAGGGGCTAATTCACCCCTCCACTTT,CASSTTGANSPLHF
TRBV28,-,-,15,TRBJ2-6,TGTGCCAGCAGTTTAGGGGGCGGTGGGGCCAACGTCCTGACTTTC,CASSLGGGGANVLTF
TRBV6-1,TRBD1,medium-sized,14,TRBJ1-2,TGTGCCAGCAGCACAGGGGGGGGAAACTATGGCTACACCTTC,CASSTGGGNYGYTF
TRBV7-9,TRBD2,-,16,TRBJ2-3,TGTGCCAGCAGCCCCGGGACTAGCGGGGGATCAGATACGCAGTATTTT,CASSPGTSGGSDTQYF
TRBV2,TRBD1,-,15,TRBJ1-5,TGTGCCAGCAGTAGGGGACAGGATAGCAATCAGCCCCAGCATTTT,CASSRGQDSNQPQHF
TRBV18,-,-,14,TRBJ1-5,TGTGCCAGCTCACCTTGGGACACCAATCAGCCCCAGCATTTT,CASSPWDTNQPQHF
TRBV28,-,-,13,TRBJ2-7,TGTGCCAGCAGAAACCCCAGGTCCTACGAGCAGTACTTC,CASRNPRSYEQYF
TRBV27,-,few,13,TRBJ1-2,TGTGCCAGCAGTTTCTCAGGGATCTATGGCTACACCTTC,CASSFSGIYGYTF
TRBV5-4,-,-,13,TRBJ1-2,TGTGCCAGCAGCTTGCCCGGGTCCGAAGGCTACACCTTC,CASSLPGSEGYTF
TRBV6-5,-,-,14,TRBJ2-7,TGTGCCAGCAGTTACTCGGGGAGTTCCTACGAGCAGTACTTC,CASSYSGSSYEQYF